The 29 T cell receptor beta chains below all came from one sample that was sequenced in a study of T cell clusters in autoimmune cytopenias (dated by TCRdb to between 2019 and 2020). The listed sequencing device is Illumina MiSeq. To amplify TRB rearrangements, a touch-down multiplex PCR protocol was run with the TRB-A and TRB-B primer pools combined in a single tube. The reads went through TCRdb reprocessing, and each CDR3 protein sequence gets one entry with no DNA. This sample's table lists 2,000 or so distinct CDR3 sequences. The ten largest make up 7.5% to 9.5% of the sample. TRB amplification used roughly 0.25 ug of peripheral blood genomic DNA, tens of thousands of genome equivalents, per sample. These data were also filed under a second study, of T cell repertoires in aging, cancer and after chemotherapy.

Material for sequencing was peripheral blood. The source of these receptors is a human donor in good health.

V and J are TRBV7-6 and TRBJ2-3; TCRdb's D gene call, TRBD1, goes unchecked for lack of DNA. Looked up from germline, CDR1 is SGHVS and CDR2 is FNYEAQ. The CDR3 runs 15 residues. CDR3 region: CASRPAGLSTDTQYF.

This clonotype is identified as medium-sized from frequency. V and J are TRBV18 and TRBJ1-4. The CDR3 is 14 amino acids. In germline, CDR1 is KGHSH, CDR2 LQKENI. The CDR3 reads CASSPPGTNEKLFF.

This sequence joins TRBV5-4 and TRBJ2-1; TCRdb's D gene call, TRBD1, goes unchecked for lack of DNA. Germline loops: CDR1 SGHNT, CDR2 YYREEE (reference sequence). The CDR3 has 16 residues. This CDR3 is CASSGRTGSSYNEQFF.

This clonotype is identified as medium-sized from frequency. The chain uses TRBV5-5 and TRBJ1-2; TCRdb returns TRBD1, unconfirmable since there is no DNA. Germline V CDR1 and CDR2: SGHKS, YYEKEE (reference sequence). The CDR3 is 14 amino acids. CDR3 amino acids: CASSLGAGYYGYTF.

This clonotype is deemed large (0.1 to 1%) by its frequency. The J gene is TRBJ2-7, the V gene TRBV6-1; the D gene TCRdb calls, TRBD1, cannot be checked with no DNA. This CDR3 region has 13 residues. Per germline, CDR1 MNHNS and CDR2 SASEGT. CDR3 region: CASSARQGGEQYF.

By frequency, this clonotype registers medium-sized. The chain has TRBV6-1 and TRBJ2-1; TCRdb returns TRBD1, unconfirmable since there is no DNA. The CDR3 is 14 amino acids. Looked up from germline, CDR1 is MNHNS and CDR2 is SASEGT. This chain's CDR3 is CASTQGTVNNEQFF.

This clonotype registers medium-sized (0.01 to 0.1%) by frequency. The V and J genes are TRBV6-4 and TRBJ2-3; TCRdb designates TRBD1, a call that cannot be tested without DNA. Per germline, CDR1 MRHNA and CDR2 SNTAGT. The CDR3 is 14 residues long. The CDR3 reads CASSEGLNTDTQYF.

Considering frequency, this clonotype is medium-sized. V usage is TRBV12-3 or TRBV12-4 and J usage is TRBJ1-5; TCRdb proposes TRBD1, but this gene call is untestable without DNA. CDR3 length: 15 amino acids. The chain's CDR3 is CASSLGVGGAQPQHF.

Its frequency marks this clonotype as medium-sized (0.01 to 0.1%). This chain links TRBV6-1 with TRBJ1-1. Germline V gene data show CDR1 as MNHNS and CDR2 as SASEGT. This CDR3 spans 13 amino acids. This chain's CDR3 is CASRRGFGTEAFF.

The V and J genes are TRBV7-9 and TRBJ2-5; as DNA is missing, the TRBD2 call by TCRdb cannot be tested. The CDR3 contains 16 residues. CDR1 and CDR2 from the germline V gene are SEHNR and FQNEAQ (reference sequence). The CDR3 loop reads CASSLGRRTSGETQYF.

This clonotype is labeled medium-sized based on frequency. This sequence joins TRBV27 and TRBJ2-5; no DNA is available, so the TRBD1 call from TCRdb remains unchecked. The CDR3 loop spans 16 amino acids. Per germline, CDR1 MNHEY and CDR2 SMNVEV (reference sequence). The CDR3 sequence: CASSLDRDRGQETQYF.

Measured by frequency, this clonotype is medium-sized. V and J are TRBV5-4 and TRBJ2-5; no DNA is available, so the TRBD2 call from TCRdb remains unchecked. Germline V CDR1 and CDR2: SGHNT, YYREEE (reference sequence). This CDR3 has 15 residues. CDR3 sequence reads: CASSPGGGRRETQYF. Filled out from reference TRBV5-4 and TRBJ2-5, the complete variable domain reads ETGVTQSPTHLIKTRGQQVTLRCSSQSGHNTVSWYQQALGQGPQFIFQYYREEENGRGNFPPRFSGLQFPNYSSELNVNALELDDSALYLCASSPGGGRRETQYFGPGTRLLVL.

This clonotype shows up as medium-sized (0.01 to 0.1%) by frequency. The J gene is TRBJ1-3, the V gene TRBV30. There are 14 residues in the CDR3. Per germline, CDR1 GTSNPN and CDR2 SVGIG (reference sequence). CDR3 region: CAWGTGVIGNTIYF.

This clonotype is called medium-sized based on its frequency. The chain has TRBV5-1 and TRBJ1-2; without DNA, the TCRdb call of TRBD1 cannot be checked. CDR3 length: 13 amino acids. Germline CDR1 reads SGHRS; CDR2 reads YFSETQ. This chain's CDR3 is CASSFGQGGGYTF.

Considering frequency, this clonotype is medium-sized. This chain connects TRBV6-1 to TRBJ1-1; TCRdb's D gene call, TRBD1, goes unchecked for lack of DNA. CDR1 and CDR2 (germline): MNHNS, SASEGT. The CDR3 is made up of 13 amino acids. The CDR3 region is CASSVERGREAFF.

The rearrangement uses TRBV5-1 and TRBJ2-7. Germline assignment: CDR1 SGHRS and CDR2 YFSETQ. CDR3 length: 16 residues. CDR3 loop: CASRSERGLGSYEQYF. Using reference TRBV5-1 and TRBJ2-7 for the parts outside the CDR3, the full variable domain is KAGVTQTPRYLIKTRGQQVTLSCSPISGHRSVSWYQQTPGQGLQFLFEYFSETQRNKGNFPGRFSGRQFSNSRSEMNVSTLELGDSALYLCASRSERGLGSYEQYFGPGTRLTVT.

Measured by frequency, this clonotype is large. This chain links TRBV29-1 with TRBJ2-3; TCRdb reports TRBD1, a call that lacks DNA to check it against. This CDR3 has 13 residues. In germline, CDR1 is SQVTM, CDR2 ANQGSEA. The CDR3 loop is CSVERTGPDTQYF.

The rearrangement links TRBV7-6 to TRBJ2-1; TCRdb selects TRBD2, and the lack of DNA leaves this call unchecked. Germline-derived CDR1 and CDR2 are SGHVS and FNYEAQ. The CDR3 extends over 13 amino acids. The CDR3 spells CASRGGGFNEQFF.

This clonotype is medium-sized (0.01 to 0.1%) by frequency. The chain combines TRBV19 with TRBJ1-5. Germline lookup yields CDR1 LNHDA and CDR2 SQIVND (reference sequence). The CDR3 covers 12 residues. The CDR3 protein is CASSIDGEGKHF.

This clonotype is classed as medium-sized by frequency. This rearrangement joins TRBV6-1 to TRBJ1-2; without DNA, the TCRdb call of TRBD1 cannot be checked. Germline V gene data show CDR1 as MNHNS and CDR2 as SASEGT. There are 15 residues in the CDR3. The CDR3 is CASRGPGQSFYGYTF.

The chain has TRBV5-1 and TRBJ2-4; TCRdb's D call, TRBD1, is unchecked because there is no DNA. Germline CDR1 reads SGHRS; CDR2 reads YFSETQ. The CDR3 is 15 amino acids. CDR3 sequence reads: CASSSTGIAKNIQYF.

According to its frequency, this clonotype is medium-sized. The V call is TRBV12-3 or TRBV12-4, the J call TRBJ2-7; TCRdb indicates TRBD2, and absent DNA this call remains unverified. The CDR3 consists of 15 residues. The CDR3 region is CASSRLAGGTYEQYF.

By frequency, this clonotype registers medium-sized. The chain combines TRBV6-2 or TRBV6-3 with TRBJ2-5. Germline V CDR1 and CDR2: MNHEY, SVGEGT. This CDR3 has 12 residues. The CDR3: CASSLSQETQYF.

This clonotype is called medium-sized based on its frequency. V is TRBV5-6 and J is TRBJ1-1; lacking DNA, the TRBD1 call made by TCRdb goes unchecked. Germline CDR1 SGHDT, CDR2 YYEEEE. The CDR3 length is 15 residues. The CDR3 loop reads CASSTAGTAITGAFF.

By frequency, this clonotype registers medium-sized. The V and J genes are TRBV19 and TRBJ1-5. The germline CDR1 and CDR2 sequences are LNHDA and SQIVND (reference sequence). There are 15 residues in the CDR3. The CDR3 protein is CASLVRRVAGQPQHF.

Measured by frequency, this clonotype is medium-sized. This CDR3 is CASSLRTAYEQYF. J is TRBJ2-7 and V is TRBV13. Looked up from germline, CDR1 is PRHDT and CDR2 is FYEKMQ (reference sequence). There are 13 residues in the CDR3.

This clonotype is labeled medium-sized based on frequency. The gene calls are TRBV27 and TRBJ1-1; with no DNA, the TCRdb D assignment of TRBD1 cannot be verified. The CDR3 runs to 15 residues. Germline values: CDR1 MNHEY, CDR2 SMNVEV (reference sequence). CDR3 region: CASSPPRSAGTEAFF.

This clonotype shows up as medium-sized by frequency. The chain links TRBV30 to TRBJ1-5. This CDR3 has 13 residues. Per germline, CDR1 GTSNPN and CDR2 SVGIG (reference sequence). The CDR3: CAWSDGGNQPQHF. The complete variable domain, with remaining parts taken from reference TRBV30 and TRBJ1-5, reads SQTIHQWPATLVQPVGSPLSLECTVEGTSNPNLYWYRQAAGRGLQLLFYSVGIGQISSEVPQNLSASRPQDRQFILSSKKLLLSDSGFYLCAWSDGGNQPQHFGDGTRLSIL.

The chain carries TRBV20-1 and TRBJ2-5. Germline V gene sequence: CDR1 DFQATT, CDR2 SNEGSKA (reference sequence). There are 14 residues in the CDR3. The CDR3 loop is CSARDSGRQETQYF.